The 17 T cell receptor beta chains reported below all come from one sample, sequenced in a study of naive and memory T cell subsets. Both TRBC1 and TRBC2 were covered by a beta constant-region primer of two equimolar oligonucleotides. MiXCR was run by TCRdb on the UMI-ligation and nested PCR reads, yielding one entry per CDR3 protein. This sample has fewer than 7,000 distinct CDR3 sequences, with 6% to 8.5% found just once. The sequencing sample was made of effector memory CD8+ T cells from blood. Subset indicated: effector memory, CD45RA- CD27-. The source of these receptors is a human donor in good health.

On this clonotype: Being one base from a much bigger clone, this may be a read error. The DNA for the CDR3 is TGTGCCAGCAGCTCTCATAAGGAGGGAGCTTTCTTT. Its translation: CASSSHKEGAFF. The genes are TRBV7-9 and TRBJ1-1; unclear D gene. Germline V gene data show CDR1 as SEHNR and CDR2 as FQNEAQ (reference sequence). The CDR3 has 12 amino acids. V was pared by 4 bases and J by 10 bases, with 13 bases between.

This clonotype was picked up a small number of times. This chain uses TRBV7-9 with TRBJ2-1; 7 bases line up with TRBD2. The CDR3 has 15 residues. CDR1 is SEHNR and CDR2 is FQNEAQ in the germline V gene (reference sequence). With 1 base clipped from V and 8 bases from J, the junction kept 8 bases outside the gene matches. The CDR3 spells CASSLGREDMDEQFF. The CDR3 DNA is TGTGCCAGCAGCTTAGGTCGGGAGGATATGGATGAGCAGTTCTTC.

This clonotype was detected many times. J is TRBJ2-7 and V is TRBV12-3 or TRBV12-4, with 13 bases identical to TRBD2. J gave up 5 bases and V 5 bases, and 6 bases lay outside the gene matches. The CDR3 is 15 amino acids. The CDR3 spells CASSPGTSGTNEQYF. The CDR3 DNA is TGTGCCAGCAGTCCCGGGACTAGCGGGACGAACGAGCAGTACTTC.

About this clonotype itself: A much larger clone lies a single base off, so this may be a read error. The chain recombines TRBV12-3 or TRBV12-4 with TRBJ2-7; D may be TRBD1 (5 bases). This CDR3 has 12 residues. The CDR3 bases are TGTGTCAGCAGCGCGACAGCCTACGAGCAGTACTTC. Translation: CVSSATAYEQYF.

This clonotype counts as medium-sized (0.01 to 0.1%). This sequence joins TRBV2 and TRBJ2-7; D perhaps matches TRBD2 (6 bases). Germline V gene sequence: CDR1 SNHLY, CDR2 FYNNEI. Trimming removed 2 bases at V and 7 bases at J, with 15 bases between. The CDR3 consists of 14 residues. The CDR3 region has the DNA TGTGCCAGCAGTGAAAGACTCCCTCGGGGGGAGCAGTACTTC. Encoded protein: CASSERLPRGEQYF.

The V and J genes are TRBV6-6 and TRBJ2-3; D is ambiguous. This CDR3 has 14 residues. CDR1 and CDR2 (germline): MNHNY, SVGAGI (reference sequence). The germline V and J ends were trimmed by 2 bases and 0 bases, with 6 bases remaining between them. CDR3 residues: CASSYEISTDTQYF. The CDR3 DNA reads TGTGCCAGCAGTTACGAGATTAGCACAGATACGCAGTATTTT.

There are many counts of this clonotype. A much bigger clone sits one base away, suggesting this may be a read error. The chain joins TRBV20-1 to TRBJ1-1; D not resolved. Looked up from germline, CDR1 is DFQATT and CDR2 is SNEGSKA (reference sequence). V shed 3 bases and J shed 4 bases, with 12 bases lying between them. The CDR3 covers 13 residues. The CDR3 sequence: CSASVGRATEAFF. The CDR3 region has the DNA TGCAGTGCTAGCGTTGGACGGGCCACTGAAGCTTTCTTT.

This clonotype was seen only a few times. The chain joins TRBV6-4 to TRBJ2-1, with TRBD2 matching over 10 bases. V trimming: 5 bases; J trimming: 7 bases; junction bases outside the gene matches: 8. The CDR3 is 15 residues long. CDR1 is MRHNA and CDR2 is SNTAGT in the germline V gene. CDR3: CASSPSGGAGNEQFF. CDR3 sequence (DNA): TGTGCCAGCAGTCCAAGCGGGGGGGCAGGTAATGAGCAGTTCTTC.

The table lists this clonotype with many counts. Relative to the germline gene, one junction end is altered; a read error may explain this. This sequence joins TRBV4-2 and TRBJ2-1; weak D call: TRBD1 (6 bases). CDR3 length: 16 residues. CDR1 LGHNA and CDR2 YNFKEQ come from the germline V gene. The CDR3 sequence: CASSQDHARGYNEQFF. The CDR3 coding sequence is TGTGCCAGCAGTCAAGACCATGCGAGGGGGTACAATGAGCAGTTCTTC.

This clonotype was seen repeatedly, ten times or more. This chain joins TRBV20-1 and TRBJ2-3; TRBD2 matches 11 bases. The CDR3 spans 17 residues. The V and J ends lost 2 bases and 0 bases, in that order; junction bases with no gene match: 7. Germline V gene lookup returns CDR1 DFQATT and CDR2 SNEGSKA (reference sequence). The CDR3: CSARSGLADVSTDTQYF. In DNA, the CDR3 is TGCAGTGCTAGATCGGGACTAGCGGATGTTAGCACAGATACGCAGTATTTT.

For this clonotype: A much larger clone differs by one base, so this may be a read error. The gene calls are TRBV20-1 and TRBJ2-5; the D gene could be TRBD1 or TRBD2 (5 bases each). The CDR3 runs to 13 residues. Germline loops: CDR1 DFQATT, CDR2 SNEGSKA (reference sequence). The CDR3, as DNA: TGCAGTGCCCCAGAGGGACCTGGGGAGACCCAGTGCTTC. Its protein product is CSAPEGPGETQCF.

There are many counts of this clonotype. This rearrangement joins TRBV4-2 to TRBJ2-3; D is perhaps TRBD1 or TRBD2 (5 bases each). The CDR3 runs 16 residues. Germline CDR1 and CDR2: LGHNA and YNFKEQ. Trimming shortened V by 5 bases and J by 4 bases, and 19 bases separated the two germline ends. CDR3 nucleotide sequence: TGTGCCAGCAGCAAGGGGCAGGGAGAGGGTGCAGATACGCAGTATTTT. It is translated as CASSKGQGEGADTQYF.

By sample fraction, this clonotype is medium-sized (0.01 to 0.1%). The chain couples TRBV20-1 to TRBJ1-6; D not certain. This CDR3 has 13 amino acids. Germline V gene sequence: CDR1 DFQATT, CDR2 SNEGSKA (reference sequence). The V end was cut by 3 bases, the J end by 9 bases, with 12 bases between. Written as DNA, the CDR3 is TGCAGTGCTAGGCGGCAGGAATCTTCACCCCTCCACTTT. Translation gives CSARRQESSPLHF.

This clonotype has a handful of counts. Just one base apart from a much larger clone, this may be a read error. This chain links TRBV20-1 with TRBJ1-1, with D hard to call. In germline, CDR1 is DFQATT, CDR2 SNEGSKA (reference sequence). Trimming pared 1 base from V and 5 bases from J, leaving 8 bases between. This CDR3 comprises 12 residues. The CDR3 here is CSARGRETEAFF. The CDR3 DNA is TGCAGTGCTAGAGGGAGGGAAACTGAAGCTTTCTTT.

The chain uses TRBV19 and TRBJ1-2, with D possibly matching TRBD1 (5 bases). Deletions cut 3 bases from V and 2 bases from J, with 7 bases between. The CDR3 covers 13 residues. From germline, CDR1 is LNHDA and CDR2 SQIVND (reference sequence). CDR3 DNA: TGTGCCAGTAGTATGACAGACAACTATGGCTACACCTTC. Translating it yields CASSMTDNYGYTF.

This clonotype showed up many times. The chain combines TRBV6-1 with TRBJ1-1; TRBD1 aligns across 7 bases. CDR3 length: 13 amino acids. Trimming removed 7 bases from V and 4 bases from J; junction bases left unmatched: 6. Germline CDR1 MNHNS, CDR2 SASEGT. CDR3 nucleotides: TGTGCCAGCACCAGGGGGGAAGGCACTGAAGCTTTCTTT. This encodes CASTRGEGTEAFF.

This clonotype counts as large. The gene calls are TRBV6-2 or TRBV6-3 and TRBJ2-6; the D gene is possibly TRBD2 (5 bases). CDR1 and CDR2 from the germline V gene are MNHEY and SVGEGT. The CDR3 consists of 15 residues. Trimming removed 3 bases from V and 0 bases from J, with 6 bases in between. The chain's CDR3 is CASSYTSSGANVLTF. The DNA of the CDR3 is TGTGCCAGCAGTTATACTAGCTCTGGGGCCAACGTCCTGACTTTC.